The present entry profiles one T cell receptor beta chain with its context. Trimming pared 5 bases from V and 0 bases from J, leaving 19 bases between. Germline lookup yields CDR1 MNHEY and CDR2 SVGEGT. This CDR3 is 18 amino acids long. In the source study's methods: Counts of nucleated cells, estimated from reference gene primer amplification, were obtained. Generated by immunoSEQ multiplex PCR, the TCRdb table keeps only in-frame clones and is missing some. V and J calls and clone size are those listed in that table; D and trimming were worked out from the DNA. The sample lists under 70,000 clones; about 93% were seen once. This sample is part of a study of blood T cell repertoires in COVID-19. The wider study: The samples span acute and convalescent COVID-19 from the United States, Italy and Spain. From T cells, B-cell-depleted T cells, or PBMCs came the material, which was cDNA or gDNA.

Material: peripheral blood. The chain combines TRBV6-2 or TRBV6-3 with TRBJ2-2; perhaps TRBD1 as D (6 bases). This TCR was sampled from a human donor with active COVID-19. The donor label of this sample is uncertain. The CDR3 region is CASSHEKKTGSNTGELFF. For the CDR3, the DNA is TGTGCCAGCAGTCACGAAAAAAAGACAGGTTCGAACACCGGGGAGCTGTTTTTT.